This T cell receptor (beta chain) was observed in a study of PD-1 blockade in classical Hodgkin lymphoma. Regarding time point: newly diagnosed, previously untreated cHL patient sample. Clones were sequenced by immunoSEQ multiplex PCR, and TCRdb holds only the in-frame ones, with some missing. The sample records tens of thousands of clones, approximately 91% being singletons. Source material: peripheral blood mononuclear cells (PBMCs). The receptor's source is a human donor with classical Hodgkin lymphoma.

CDR3 loop: CATSRGSPNQPQHF. CDR3 bases: TGTGCCACCAGCAGAGGCTCTCCCAATCAGCCCCAGCATTTT. This chain joins TRBV15 and TRBJ1-5; D is unclear. This CDR3 has 14 residues. CDR1 and CDR2 from the germline V gene are LNHNV and YYDKDF (reference sequence). Trimming removed 1 base from V and 3 bases from J, with 7 bases in between.